The next 32 T cell receptor beta chains were all read from a single sample in a study of memory CD8 T cells in hepatitis C reinfection. The time point: pre-reinfection, 55 to 20 weeks before reinfection detection. No in vitro expansion preceded TCR sequencing of the sorted cells. Measured with immunoSEQ multiplex PCR; TCRdb has only the in-frame clones, and not every one. The sample contains 45,000 to 65,000 clones, roughly 89% of which appear only once. Source material: naive CD8+ T cells sorted from blood. These TCRs come from a man between 18 and 29 years old with hepatitis C virus infection.

Concerning this clone itself: The same CDR3 also results from other DNA sequences found in this sample. The chain is built from TRBV27 and TRBJ2-7, with D possibly being TRBD1 (5 bases). The V gene lost 6 bases and the J gene lost 2 bases, with 11 bases spanning the gap. The CDR3 contains 13 residues. Germline V gene lookup returns CDR1 MNHEY and CDR2 SMNVEV (reference sequence). CDR3 nucleotides: TGTGCCAGCAGCTTGGGCAGGGCCTACGAGCAGTACTTC. This encodes CASSLGRAYEQYF.

This clone was counted a single time. The chain uses TRBV2 and TRBJ2-5; a weak D match, TRBD2 (6 bases). V lost 6 bases, J lost 2 bases, and 16 bases lay in between. The CDR3 sequence is 15 residues long. Per germline, CDR1 SNHLY and CDR2 FYNNEI. The CDR3 bases are TGTGCCAGCAGAACTCCTCTGGCGGGACAAGAGACCCAGTACTTC. This encodes CASRTPLAGQETQYF.

This chain joins TRBV19 and TRBJ2-1; the match to TRBD1 covers 9 bases. Germline values: CDR1 LNHDA, CDR2 SQIVND (reference sequence). V shed 8 bases and J 9 bases; nucleotides not matched to a gene: 5. The CDR3 totals 12 residues. The CDR3 DNA reads TGTGCCAGTGGACAGGGGAACGGTGAGCAGTTCTTC. Residues: CASGQGNGEQFF.

The chain recombines TRBV19 with TRBJ2-7; maybe TRBD1 (6 bases). Germline lookup yields CDR1 LNHDA and CDR2 SQIVND (reference sequence). Trimming left V 5 bases short and J 6 bases short, with 20 bases between. CDR3 size: 15 residues. In DNA, the CDR3 is TGTGCCAGTAGTGCAGGGAACAGGGCAATCGTCGAGCAGTACTTC. The encoded protein is CASSAGNRAIVEQYF.

The gene calls are TRBV5-6 and TRBJ2-7; D is perhaps TRBD1 (5 bases). The CDR3 sequence is 14 residues long. Trimming cost V 1 base and J 3 bases, with 11 bases left between them. Germline lookup yields CDR1 SGHDT and CDR2 YYEEEE. Here the CDR3 reads CASSLLGRDYEQYV. CDR3 nucleotides: TGTGCCAGCAGCTTGTTAGGCAGGGACTACGAGCAGTACGTC.

The chain uses TRBV7-9 and TRBJ2-5; TRBD1 matches 7 bases. CDR1 is SEHNR and CDR2 is FQNEAQ in the germline V gene (reference sequence). CDR3 length: 15 amino acids. With 1 base clipped from V and 9 bases from J, the junction kept 11 bases outside the gene matches. CDR3 bases: TGTGCCAGCAGCTTAGTTGACCCAACAGGGGAGCCCCAGTACTTC. Amino acid sequence: CASSLVDPTGEPQYF.

The chain links TRBV28 to TRBJ2-4; 7 bases map to TRBD2. In germline, CDR1 is MDHEN, CDR2 SYDVKM. This CDR3 spans 16 amino acids. The V segment lost 2 bases and the J segment 6 bases; nucleotides outside the gene matches: 10. DNA of the CDR3: TGTGCCAGCAGTTTAGGGGCGGGGCGGGAGCGAAACATTCAGTACTTC. It codes for CASSLGAGRERNIQYF.

This CDR3 is CASSLGLSSYEQYV. The CDR3 coding sequence is TGTGCCAGCAGCTTGGGACTCAGCTCCTACGAGCAGTACGTC. J is TRBJ2-7 and V is TRBV5-6; D is uncertain. This CDR3 is built from 14 residues. Germline CDR1 SGHDT, CDR2 YYEEEE. V gave up 0 bases and J gave up 0 bases, with 7 bases separating them.

The chain couples TRBV25-1 to TRBJ1-2; 9 bases agree with TRBD1. V trimming: 5 bases; J trimming: 7 bases; junction bases outside the gene matches: 8. CDR1 is MGHDK and CDR2 is SYGVNS in the germline V gene. CDR3 length: 14 residues. CDR3 sequence: CASSTSTGGLGYTF. Here the CDR3 DNA reads TGTGCCAGCAGTACCTCAACAGGGGGCCTTGGCTACACCTTC.

This clone was picked up one time. This sequence joins TRBV28 and TRBJ2-7; D is ambiguous. The CDR3 has 12 amino acids. The germline V gene encodes CDR1 MDHEN and CDR2 SYDVKM. V was shortened by 8 bases and J by 0 bases, with 8 bases between the two germline ends. The CDR3 here is CASRGPSYEQYF. As DNA, the CDR3 is TGTGCCAGCCGTGGCCCCTCCTACGAGCAGTACTTC.

The CDR3 bases are TGCGCCAGCAGCTTAAGTCTAGCGGGGGGCCATTTTACGAACACCGGGGAGCTGTTTTTT. Its translation: CASSLSLAGGHFTNTGELFF. This sequence joins TRBV5-1 and TRBJ2-2, with TRBD2 matching over 11 bases. CDR3 length equals 20 residues. The V gene end was trimmed by 2 bases and the J gene end by 0 bases; junction bases not matched to a gene: 12. CDR1 is SGHRS, CDR2 YFSETQ, per germline.

The V and J genes are TRBV5-1 and TRBJ2-1, with 9 bases lining up with TRBD2. The CDR3 runs to 16 residues. J gave up 2 bases and V 0 bases, and 3 bases lay outside the gene matches. Germline CDR1 reads SGHRS; CDR2 reads YFSETQ. The CDR3 spells CASSLAGGRAYNEQFF. The DNA of the CDR3 is TGCGCCAGCAGCTTGGCCGGCGGGAGGGCCTACAATGAGCAGTTCTTC.

In this sample, this clone turned up a few times. The CDR3 DNA is TGTGCCAGCAGCCAAGTTGCGGGCACCGGGGAGCTGTTTTTT. Encoded protein: CASSQVAGTGELFF. The V call is TRBV14, the J call TRBJ2-2; a possible D gene is TRBD2 (5 bases). Germline V gene lookup returns CDR1 SGHDN and CDR2 FVKESK. Deletions cut 1 base from V and 4 bases from J, with 7 bases between. The CDR3 sequence is 14 residues long.

The chain combines TRBV7-8 with TRBJ1-4, with TRBD1 as a possible D gene (6 bases). This CDR3 spans 15 amino acids. Trimming took 5 bases from V and 8 from J, leaving 18 bases between them. In germline, CDR1 is SGHVS, CDR2 FQNEAQ. In DNA form, the CDR3 reads TGTGCCAGCAGCCCTCGCGCAGGGGTGGGAGAAAAACTGTTTTTT. Amino acid sequence: CASSPRAGVGEKLFF.

V and J are TRBV5-6 and TRBJ2-1; 7 positions match TRBD2. The CDR3 has 15 amino acids. J gave up 10 bases and V 4 bases, and 14 bases lay outside the gene matches. Germline CDR1 reads SGHDT; CDR2 reads YYEEEE. For the CDR3, the DNA is TGTGCCAGCAGCACTCCGGGAGGCGGGATAGTAGAGCAGTTCTTC. The encoded protein is CASSTPGGGIVEQFF. Drawing the rest from reference TRBV5-6 and TRBJ2-1, the complete variable domain is DAGVTQSPTHLIKTRGQQVTLRCSPKSGHDTVSWYQQALGQGPQFIFQYYEEEERQRGNFPDRFSGHQFPNYSSELNVNALLLGDSALYLCASSTPGGGIVEQFFGPGTRLTVL.

V gene TRBV7-9 combines with J gene TRBJ2-7; 9 positions match TRBD2. V dropped 1 base and J dropped 1; count of bases not matched to a gene: 5. Germline CDR1 and CDR2: SEHNR and FQNEAQ (reference sequence). CDR3 length: 16 amino acids. Here the CDR3 reads CASSLDLSGSSYEQYF. The DNA for the CDR3 is TGTGCCAGCAGCTTAGACCTTAGCGGGAGTTCCTACGAGCAGTACTTC. Combining the CDR3 with reference TRBV7-9 and TRBJ2-7 gives the whole variable domain DTGVSQNPRHKITKRGQNVTFRCDPISEHNRLYWYRQTLGQGPEFLTYFQNEAQLEKSRLLSDRFSAERPKGSFSTLEIQRTEQGDSAMYLCASSLDLSGSSYEQYFGPGTRLTVT.

The chain employs TRBV29-1 and TRBJ2-7, with 7 bases lining up with TRBD2. The CDR3 has 13 residues. With 6 bases clipped from V and 6 bases from J, the junction kept 11 bases outside the gene matches. Germline loops: CDR1 SQVTM, CDR2 ANQGSEA. The CDR3 sequence: CSVRTGDYPEQYF. The CDR3 coding sequence is TGCAGCGTGCGGACTGGGGACTATCCCGAGCAGTACTTC.

This clone was counted once. The rearrangement joins TRBV19 to TRBJ2-1; tentative D call: TRBD1 (6 bases). This CDR3 has 11 amino acids. CDR1 and CDR2 (germline): LNHDA, SQIVND (reference sequence). V was clipped by 10 bases and J by 10 bases, with 14 bases between them. CDR3 sequence: CATSQGREQFF. For the CDR3, the DNA is TGTGCCACTTCACAGGGTCGCGAGCAGTTCTTC. The whole variable domain, remainder taken from reference TRBV19 and TRBJ2-1, is DGGITQSPKYLFRKEGQNVTLSCEQNLNHDAMYWYRQDPGQGLRLIYYSQIVNDFQKGDIAEGYSVSREKKESFPLTVTSAQKNPTAFYLCATSQGREQFFGPGTRLTVL.

The V gene is TRBV7-6, the J gene TRBJ2-7; 9 nucleotides align to TRBD1. The ends lost 5 bases at V and 3 bases at J; junction bases unmatched: 8. Per the germline V gene, CDR1 is SGHVS and CDR2 is FNYEAQ. This CDR3 is 15 amino acids long. CDR3: CASSLDRGFGYEQYF. CDR3 nucleotide sequence: TGTGCCAGCAGCCTCGACAGGGGGTTCGGCTACGAGCAGTACTTC.

Here the CDR3 DNA reads TGTGCCTGGAGTTACGGACGGGAGAACACTGAAGCTTTCTTT. Its translation: CAWSYGRENTEAFF. V and J are TRBV30 and TRBJ1-1, with D uncertain. The germline CDR1 and CDR2 sequences are GTSNPN and SVGIG (reference sequence). With 2 bases removed from V and 1 base from J, the gap between germline ends came to 11 bases. This CDR3 spans 14 amino acids. The full variable domain, in which reference TRBV30 and TRBJ1-1 provide the parts outside the CDR3, is SQTIHQWPATLVQPVGSPLSLECTVEGTSNPNLYWYRQAAGRGLQLLFYSVGIGQISSEVPQNLSASRPQDRQFILSSKKLLLSDSGFYLCAWSYGRENTEAFFGQGTRLTVV.

The chain recombines TRBV6-1 with TRBJ1-2, with a weak D call TRBD1 (5 bases). Trimming pared 2 bases from V and 0 bases from J, leaving 16 bases between. CDR1 and CDR2 (germline): MNHNS, SASEGT. This CDR3 region has 17 residues. The DNA of the CDR3 is TGTGCCAGCAGTGAATACGACAGATTGTTTTCTAACTATGGCTACACCTTC. This codes for CASSEYDRLFSNYGYTF.

This clone was seen a few times. This chain joins TRBV5-4 and TRBJ2-3, with TRBD1 as a possible D gene (6 bases). CDR1 SGHNT and CDR2 YYREEE come from the germline V gene (reference sequence). The CDR3 has 13 residues. V lost 2 bases to trimming and J lost 7 bases, with 11 bases between them. The DNA for the CDR3 is TGTGCCAGCAGCTTCGAAGGGGGAAATACGCAGTATTTT. It codes for CASSFEGGNTQYF.

The chain couples TRBV28 to TRBJ1-1; a possible D gene is TRBD1 (5 bases). CDR3 size: 14 residues. In germline, CDR1 is MDHEN, CDR2 SYDVKM. V was clipped by 5 bases and J by 3 bases, with 13 bases between them. As DNA, the CDR3 is TGTGCCAGCAGTGTCGACGGGGGTCACACTGAAGCTTTCTTT. Protein product: CASSVDGGHTEAFF.

This clone was seen a few times. The V and J genes are TRBV4-1 and TRBJ2-7; tentatively, D is TRBD1 (5 bases). The V gene's germline CDR1 is MGHRA and CDR2 YSYEKL. This CDR3 region has 14 residues. Trimming stripped 0 bases from V and 4 bases from J, with 10 bases between. In DNA, the CDR3 is TGCGCCAGCAGCCAAGATTGGCCAGGGTACGAGCAGTACTTC. Its translation is CASSQDWPGYEQYF.

The V call is TRBV4-1, the J call TRBJ1-2; a weak D match, TRBD1 (6 bases). V was pared by 4 bases and J by 5 bases, with 11 bases between. This CDR3 spans 13 amino acids. The germline V gene encodes CDR1 MGHRA and CDR2 YSYEKL. The CDR3 DNA reads TGCGCCAGCAGCCTCACAGGGTTTTATGGCTACACCTTC. This codes for CASSLTGFYGYTF.

This rearrangement joins TRBV12-5 to TRBJ2-3; D not resolved. CDR1 is LGHNT and CDR2 is FRNRAP in the germline V gene. Deletions cut 8 bases from V and 6 bases from J, with 15 bases between. There are 13 residues in the CDR3. CDR3 sequence: CASLSYPEDTQYF. As DNA, the CDR3 is TGTGCTAGTTTATCTTACCCTGAGGATACGCAGTATTTT.

This chain joins TRBV11-2 and TRBJ1-6; D remains unclear. Germline V gene sequence: CDR1 SGHAT, CDR2 FQNNGV. The CDR3 loop spans 14 amino acids. V shed 0 bases and J shed 6 bases, with 6 bases lying between them. CDR3 sequence reads: CASSLDPGNSPLHF. Here the CDR3 DNA reads TGTGCCAGCAGCTTAGATCCGGGTAATTCACCCCTCCACTTT. The full variable domain, with the rest looked up from reference TRBV11-2 and TRBJ1-6, is EAGVAQSPRYKIIEKRQSVAFWCNPISGHATLYWYQQILGQGPKLLIQFQNNGVVDDSQLPKDRFSAERLKGVDSTLKIQPAKLEDSAVYLCASSLDPGNSPLHFGNGTRLTVT.

The chain carries TRBV27 and TRBJ2-5; D is undetermined. CDR1 is MNHEY and CDR2 is SMNVEV in the germline V gene (reference sequence). The CDR3 is 13 residues long. V was trimmed by 6 bases and J by 1 base, leaving 9 bases between them. The CDR3 region is CASSPLAQETQYF. CDR3 sequence (DNA): TGTGCCAGCAGCCCCTTAGCCCAAGAGACCCAGTACTTC.

The chain carries TRBV6-6 and TRBJ2-3; maybe TRBD1 (6 bases). V was cut by 6 bases and J by 4 bases, with 17 bases left in between. The CDR3 loop spans 15 amino acids. The germline V gene encodes CDR1 MNHNY and CDR2 SVGAGI (reference sequence). This chain's CDR3 is CASSSFRGSSDTQYF. The CDR3 bases are TGTGCCAGCAGCTCCTTCAGGGGTTCATCAGATACGCAGTATTTT.

This chain joins TRBV5-1 and TRBJ2-1; 13 bases line up with TRBD2. CDR1 and CDR2 (germline): SGHRS, YFSETQ. Losses at the gene ends were 4 bases for V and 4 bases for J; bases not matched to a gene: 8. The CDR3 length is 17 residues. CDR3 sequence: CASSHGLAGVGYNEQFF. CDR3 nucleotide sequence: TGCGCCAGCAGCCACGGACTAGCGGGAGTAGGATACAATGAGCAGTTCTTC.

The chain links TRBV11-2 to TRBJ1-6; D uncertain. The CDR3 loop spans 15 amino acids. The germline V gene has CDR1 SGHAT and CDR2 FQNNGV. Trimming removed 5 bases at V and 0 bases at J, with 8 bases between. The CDR3 DNA follows: TGTGCCAGCAGCCAACACAGCTCCTATAATTCACCCCTCCACTTT. This translates into CASSQHSSYNSPLHF.

On this clone: Other DNA sequences of this sample code for an identical CDR3. The gene calls are TRBV27 and TRBJ2-1; 11 bases fit TRBD2. The germline gives CDR1 MNHEY, CDR2 SMNVEV (reference sequence). The CDR3 extends over 15 amino acids. V lost 3 bases, J lost 7 bases, and 5 bases stayed unmatched. CDR3 residues: CASSFLAGGPNEQFF. The DNA for the CDR3 is TGTGCCAGCAGTTTTTTAGCGGGAGGGCCGAATGAGCAGTTCTTC.